This TCR beta chain was sequenced during a study of shared clonotypes between healthy human individuals. At deep level, the assay was performed. In the original processing: Junction-only sequences produced by ImmunoSEQ had no quality scores, so filtering differed. Clones were read by immunoSEQ multiplex PCR, and TCRdb kept only the in-frame ones, dropping some. The DNA was the basis for D and trimming; V, J and clone size are from that table. The table shows about 2.2 million clones, with roughly 93% occurring only once. Positive CCR7 selection of CD45RO-negative cells yielded the naive CD8 cells, and terminally differentiated effector memory CD45RA+ cells were excluded. As for this clone: Its antigen is unidentified.

Overall study results and limits: An effect of sequencing depth on clonotype sharing among donors was expected.

The CDR3 is 15 residues long. V trimming: 5 bases; J trimming: 3 bases; junction bases outside the gene matches: 7. Germline CDR1 reads MNHEY; CDR2 reads SMNVEV (reference sequence). The clonotype comes from a man aged 18-30 years in good health. Some clones in this sample may be carry-over from other donors' samples. The V call is TRBV27, the J call TRBJ2-5, with 9 bases aligning to TRBD1. The sequencing input was naive CD8+ T cells from PBMCs. For the CDR3, the DNA is TGTGCCAGCAGTACACCACGGACAGGGGAAGAGACCCAGTACTTC. This encodes CASSTPRTGEETQYF.